The clone carrying this T cell receptor beta chain showed up just a few times. Antigen: not known. This record comes from a study of regulatory T cells in long-lasting Graves disease. Study-level background: Prior antithyroid drug treatment in newly diagnosed Graves' patients lasted under 3 months.

Time point given: newly diagnosed GD, antithyroid drugs for less than 3 months. PBMC-extracted RNA yielded the TCR library. The CDR3 consists of 17 residues. Germline CDR1 is MNHNS and CDR2 is SASEGT. Deletions cut 2 bases from V and 0 bases from J, with 14 bases between. General study findings and limits: There was favoring of TRBV28, TRBJ1-2 and TRBJ2-5 in persistent disease.

With iRepertoire HTBI primers and Arm-PCR of CDR3 regions, TCR beta libraries were built. In the original analysis: Across the samples, identification revealed 55 to 80 TRBV and 15 or so TRBJ segments. TCRdb re-analysed the multiplex PCR reads in MiXCR, keeping a single row per CDR3 protein. The V and J calls here are based on TCRdb, not the publication. This table has about 560,000 distinct CDR3 sequences, 15% to 20% appearing once. These data were also filed under a second study, of T cells in Graves' hyperthyroidism and ophthalmopathy.

This TCR was sampled from a man aged 18 to 29 with Graves disease. The source was peripheral blood mononuclear cells (PBMCs), collected at new diagnosis, from a patient treated with antithyroid drugs. The chain uses TRBV6-1 and TRBJ1-3, with unresolved D. The CDR3 here is CASSESPRAISGNTIYF. The CDR3 DNA is TGTGCCAGCAGTGAATCTCCGAGGGCTATCTCTGGAAACACCATATATTTT.